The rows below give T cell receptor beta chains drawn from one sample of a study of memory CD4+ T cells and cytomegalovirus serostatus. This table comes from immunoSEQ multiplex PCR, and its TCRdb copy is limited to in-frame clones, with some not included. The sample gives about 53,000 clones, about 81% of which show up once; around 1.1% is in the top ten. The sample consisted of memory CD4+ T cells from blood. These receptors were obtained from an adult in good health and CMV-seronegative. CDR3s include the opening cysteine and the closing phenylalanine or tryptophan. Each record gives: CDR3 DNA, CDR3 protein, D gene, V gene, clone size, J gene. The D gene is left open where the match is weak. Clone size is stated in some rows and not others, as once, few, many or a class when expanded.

DNA: TGTGCCAGTAGTAAAACCCAACAAGGACGCCAGCCCCAGCATTTT
CDR3: CASSKTQQGRQPQHF
D: .
V: TRBV19
size: .
J: TRBJ1-5

DNA: TGTGCCAGCAGCCTCGCGGAGCGTACGCAGTATTTT
CDR3: CASSLAERTQYF
D: .
V: TRBV7-2
size: .
J: TRBJ2-3

DNA: TGCAGCGCGAACCCACAGGCGAACACTGAAGCTTTCTTT
CDR3: CSANPQANTEAFF
D: .
V: TRBV29-1
size: .
J: TRBJ1-1

DNA: TGTGCCAGCAGAGTCGTCGGGGTCTGGAATCAGCCCCAGCATTTT
CDR3: CASRVVGVWNQPQHF
D: .
V: TRBV6-1
size: .
J: TRBJ1-5

DNA: TGTGCCAGCAGCGGCGGCAGGGTCGAGGGAAACACCATATATTTT
CDR3: CASSGGRVEGNTIYF
D: .
V: TRBV2
size: .
J: TRBJ1-3

DNA: TGTGCCAGTAGTACCATCTACCGGGACAGGGAGCAGTTCTTC
CDR3: CASSTIYRDREQFF
D: TRBD1
V: TRBV19
size: .
J: TRBJ2-1

DNA: TGTGCCACCAGCATTCGACAGGGCAGAGATGAGCTCCACTTT
CDR3: CATSIRQGRDELHF
D: TRBD1
V: TRBV15
size: few
J: TRBJ1-6

DNA: TGTGCCAGCAGCTTAGGAAGACTAGCGGGGGAGCAGTACTTC
CDR3: CASSLGRLAGEQYF
D: TRBD2
V: TRBV13
size: .
J: TRBJ2-5

DNA: TGTGCCACCCTCGCAGCGGGAGGCACAGATACGCAGTATTTT
CDR3: CATLAAGGTDTQYF
D: TRBD2
V: TRBV10-3
size: .
J: TRBJ2-3

DNA: TGTGCCAGCAGCCAACGGAGGGGGAACACTGAAGCTTTCTTT
CDR3: CASSQRRGNTEAFF
D: .
V: TRBV5-6
size: .
J: TRBJ1-1

DNA: TGTGCCAGCAGCGCCAGGGTTGCCAAAAACATTCAGTACTTC
CDR3: CASSARVAKNIQYF
D: .
V: TRBV5-6
size: .
J: TRBJ2-4

DNA: TGTGCCAGCAGTTACTCTTCAGGGGAATCCTATGGCTACACCTTC
CDR3: CASSYSSGESYGYTF
D: .
V: TRBV6-6
size: few
J: TRBJ1-2

DNA: TGTGCCAGCAGTGAAACTGGTGATCGGAATGAGCAGTTCTTC
CDR3: CASSETGDRNEQFF
D: .
V: TRBV2
size: .
J: TRBJ2-1

DNA: TGTGCCAGCAGTCCCCTCGGACGCGAGCAGTACTTC
CDR3: CASSPLGREQYF
D: .
V: TRBV6-5
size: .
J: TRBJ2-7

DNA: TGTGCCCGAAGACAGGGGGGAAACTCTGGGGCCAACGTCCTGACTTTC
CDR3: CARRQGGNSGANVLTF
D: TRBD1
V: TRBV2
size: few
J: TRBJ2-6